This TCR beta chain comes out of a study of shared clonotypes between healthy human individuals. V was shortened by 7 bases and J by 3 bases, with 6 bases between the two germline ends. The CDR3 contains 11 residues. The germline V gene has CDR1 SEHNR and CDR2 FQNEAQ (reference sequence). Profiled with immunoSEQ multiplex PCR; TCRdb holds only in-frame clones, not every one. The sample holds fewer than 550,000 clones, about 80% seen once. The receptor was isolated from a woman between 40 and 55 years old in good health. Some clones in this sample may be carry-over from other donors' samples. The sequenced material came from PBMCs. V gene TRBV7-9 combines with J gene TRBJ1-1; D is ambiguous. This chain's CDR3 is CASMSDTEAFF. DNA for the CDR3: TGTGCCAGCATGTCAGACACTGAAGCTTTCTTT.